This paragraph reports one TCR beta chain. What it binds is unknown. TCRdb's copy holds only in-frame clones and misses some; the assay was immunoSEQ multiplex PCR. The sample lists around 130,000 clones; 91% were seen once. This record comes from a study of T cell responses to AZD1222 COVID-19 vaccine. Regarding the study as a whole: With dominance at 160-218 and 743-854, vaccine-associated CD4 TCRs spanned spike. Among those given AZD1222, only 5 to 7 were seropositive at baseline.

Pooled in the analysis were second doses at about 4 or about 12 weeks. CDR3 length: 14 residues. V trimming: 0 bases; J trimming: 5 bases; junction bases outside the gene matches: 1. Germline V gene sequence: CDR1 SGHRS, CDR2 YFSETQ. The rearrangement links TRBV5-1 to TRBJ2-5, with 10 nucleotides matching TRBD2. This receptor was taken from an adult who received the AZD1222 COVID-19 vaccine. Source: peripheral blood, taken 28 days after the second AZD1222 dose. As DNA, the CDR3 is TGCGCCAGCAGCTTGGGAGCGGGAGGGGAGACCCAGTACTTC. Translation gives CASSLGAGGETQYF. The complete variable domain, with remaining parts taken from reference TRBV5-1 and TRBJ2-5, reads KAGVTQTPRYLIKTRGQQVTLSCSPISGHRSVSWYQQTPGQGLQFLFEYFSETQRNKGNFPGRFSGRQFSNSRSEMNVSTLELGDSALYLCASSLGAGGETQYFGPGTRLLVL.